The 14 T cell receptor beta chains below were found in one sample sequenced in a study of OX40 agonist ivuxolimab in advanced cancers. Libraries were prepared by immunoSEQ multiplex PCR; TCRdb keeps only in-frame clonotypes and omits some of them. The sample records roughly 76,000 clones, 70% to 90% being singletons. Specimen: CD4+ or CD8+ T cells sorted from blood, collected in a trial of the OX40 agonist ivuxolimab. These receptors came from an adult with an advanced solid tumor such as melanoma, head and neck, liver or kidney cancer.

The chain links TRBV29-1 to TRBJ2-7, with 8 bases matching TRBD1. The CDR3 totals 13 residues. Germline V gives CDR1 SQVTM, CDR2 ANQGSEA. After removal of 3 bases from V and 3 bases from J, the junction contained 4 bases not matched to a gene. CDR3: CSVEGTGGYEQYF. DNA of the CDR3: TGCAGCGTTGAGGGCACAGGGGGCTACGAGCAGTACTTC.

Points on this clone: Germline is not matched at one junction end, which may reflect a read error. The rearrangement links TRBV5-1 to TRBJ1-6; D gene ambiguous. The CDR3 extends over 15 amino acids. Germline V gene lookup returns CDR1 SGHRS and CDR2 YFSETQ. The CDR3 DNA reads TGCGCCAGCTCACTTGTAATAGGGAATAACTCACCCCTCCACTTT. Translation: CASSLVIGNNSPLHF.

The chain is built from TRBV6-5 and TRBJ2-2, with 7 bases aligning to TRBD2. The CDR3 covers 15 residues. J was trimmed by 0 bases and V by 7 bases; bases with no gene match: 5. Germline V gene sequence: CDR1 MNHEY, CDR2 SVGAGI. Here the CDR3 reads CASTWGGANTGELFF. The CDR3 DNA reads TGTGCCAGCACCTGGGGAGGGGCGAACACCGGGGAGCTGTTTTTT.

The chain recombines TRBV5-1 with TRBJ2-7; 8 bases align to TRBD1. CDR3 length: 15 amino acids. The ends lost 2 bases at V and 1 base at J; junction bases unmatched: 5. The germline CDR1 and CDR2 sequences are SGHRS and YFSETQ. CDR3 DNA sequence: TGCGCCAGCAGCTTCGGACAGGGCCTGTCCTACGAGCAGTACTTC. It yields the protein CASSFGQGLSYEQYF.

V gene TRBV5-1 combines with J gene TRBJ2-3; D not certain. V was cut by 0 bases and J by 1 base, with 6 bases left in between. The CDR3 spans 14 residues. Germline V lookup: CDR1 SGHRS, CDR2 YFSETQ. The CDR3 region is CASSLGAGTDTQYF. For the CDR3, the DNA is TGCGCCAGCAGCTTGGGGGCCGGCACAGATACGCAGTATTTT.

The rearrangement links TRBV5-5 to TRBJ2-1; tentative D call: TRBD1 (5 bases). Trimming took off 3 bases at V and 9 bases at J, with 10 bases between the two ends. This CDR3 region has 12 residues. Germline V lookup: CDR1 SGHKS, CDR2 YYEKEE (reference sequence). CDR3 loop: CASSYLGLEQFF. As DNA, the CDR3 is TGTGCCAGCAGCTATCTGGGGCTTGAGCAGTTCTTC.

J is TRBJ2-7 and V is TRBV9; 12 nucleotides line up with TRBD2. Trimming cost V 5 bases and J 6 bases; bases outside gene matches: 12. The germline V gene has CDR1 SGDLS and CDR2 YYNGEE. The CDR3 sequence is 16 residues long. The CDR3: CASSLAGGPLVGEQYF. The DNA for the CDR3 is TGTGCCAGCAGTCTAGCGGGAGGGCCTTTAGTCGGCGAGCAGTACTTC.

This clone appeared a few times. The rearrangement joins TRBV15 to TRBJ1-1; 8 positions match TRBD1. Germline assignment: CDR1 LNHNV and CDR2 YYDKDF (reference sequence). The CDR3 spans 13 residues. V shed 2 bases, J shed 7 bases, and the junction held 3 bases outside the gene matches. The CDR3 bases are TGTGCCACCAGCAGAACAACAGGGGGTGAAGCTTTCTTT. Its protein is CATSRTTGGEAFF.

This rearrangement joins TRBV12-5 to TRBJ1-6; 8 nucleotides line up with TRBD1. Germline CDR1 is LGHNT and CDR2 is FRNRAP. The CDR3 runs to 13 residues. The trim removed 7 bases at V and 8 bases at J, leaving 4 bases unmatched. In nucleotides, the CDR3 is TGTGCTAGTGAAGGACAGGGTTATTCACCCCTCCACTTT. Protein: CASEGQGYSPLHF. Together with reference TRBV12-5 and TRBJ1-6, the CDR3 gives the full variable domain: DARVTQTPRHKVTEMGQEVTMRCQPILGHNTVFWYRQTMMQGLELLAYFRNRAPLDDSGMPKDRFSAEMPDATLATLKIQPSEPRDSAVYFCASEGQGYSPLHFGNGTRLTVT.

V gene TRBV18 combines with J gene TRBJ2-1; D is unclear. This CDR3 region has 14 residues. Trimming took 3 bases from V and 0 from J, leaving 6 bases between them. Germline loops: CDR1 KGHSH, CDR2 LQKENI. The DNA of the CDR3 is TGTGCCAGCTCACCGCTTAGCTCCTACAATGAGCAGTTCTTC. Translation gives CASSPLSSYNEQFF.

CDR3 nucleotides: TGTGCCAGCAGTTCACTCCGGGACAGGGTTTCTAACGAGCAGTACTTC. Encoded protein: CASSSLRDRVSNEQYF. This chain joins TRBV28 and TRBJ2-7, with 9 bases matching TRBD1. With 4 bases clipped from V and 5 bases from J, the junction kept 12 bases outside the gene matches. Germline assignment: CDR1 MDHEN and CDR2 SYDVKM. This CDR3 has 16 amino acids.

V and J are TRBV4-2 and TRBJ2-5, with unresolved D. The J call is in doubt because the DNA end fits TRBJ2-7 better. Germline CDR1 reads LGHNA; CDR2 reads YNFKEQ. This CDR3 spans 14 amino acids. This CDR3 is CASSQELKLTEQYF. In nucleotides, the CDR3 is TGTGCCAGCAGCCAAGAACTCAAGCTTACCGAGCAGTACTTC.

This chain uses TRBV4-3 with TRBJ2-1, with D unresolved. Germline V gene lookup returns CDR1 LGHNA and CDR2 YSLEER. The V and J ends lost 0 bases and 4 bases respectively, with 1 base between them. The CDR3 has 12 residues. The CDR3, as DNA: TGCGCCAGCAGCCAAGATTACAATGAGCAGTTCTTC. Translating gives CASSQDYNEQFF.

This chain uses TRBV7-8 with TRBJ2-7; 14 bases match TRBD2. With V trimmed by 2 bases and J by 5 bases, 5 bases remained unmatched. The CDR3 contains 16 residues. Germline CDR1 reads SGHVS; CDR2 reads FQNEAQ. The DNA for the CDR3 is TGTGCCAGCAGCTTAACAGGGACTAGCGGGAGAAACGAGCAGTACTTC. The encoded protein is CASSLTGTSGRNEQYF.